The 19 T cell receptor beta chains in this list originate from one sample, sequenced in a study of cytomegalovirus exposure and HLA in healthy donors. In the PCR, 60 Vbeta and 13 Jbeta primers were used. Clones were read by immunoSEQ multiplex PCR, and TCRdb kept only the in-frame ones, dropping some. The data contain about 130,000 clones, under 10% of them singletons. Sequenced input: PBMCs. These receptor sequences come from a woman aged 40 to 50 in good health and CMV-seropositive.

This clone has more than one count but fewer than ten. V and J are TRBV5-1 and TRBJ2-3; the match to TRBD1 covers 7 bases. The CDR3 has 14 amino acids. Trimming cost V 4 bases and J 6 bases; bases outside gene matches: 8. Per germline, CDR1 SGHRS and CDR2 YFSETQ. DNA for the CDR3: TGCGCCAGCAGCCCGGACAGGTTAACGGATACGCAGTATTTT. It specifies CASSPDRLTDTQYF.

The sample holds a few counts of this clone. The V call is TRBV7-8, the J call TRBJ1-1; D gene ambiguous. Germline-derived CDR1 and CDR2 are SGHVS and FQNEAQ. V dropped 0 bases and J dropped 3 bases, with 5 bases sitting between them. The CDR3 length is 13 residues. This CDR3 reads CASSLASYTEAFF. In nucleotides, the CDR3 is TGTGCCAGCAGCTTAGCGAGTTACACTGAAGCTTTCTTT.

Here the CDR3 DNA reads TGTGCCAGCAGCTTAGGGGCGGGAACGGGCGAGCAGTACTTC. Translating it yields CASSLGAGTGEQYF. V usage is TRBV7-2 and J usage is TRBJ2-7; maybe TRBD2 (6 bases). The length of the CDR3 is 14 residues. V lost 1 base and J 6 bases, leaving 13 bases between the germline ends. In germline, CDR1 is SGHTA, CDR2 FQGNSA.

Only a few counts were recorded for this clone. The genes are TRBV7-9 and TRBJ2-7; D uncertain. From germline, CDR1 is SEHNR and CDR2 FQNEAQ (reference sequence). The V gene lost 4 bases and the J gene lost 5 bases, with 9 bases spanning the gap. This CDR3 is 12 amino acids long. CDR3: CASSWRPHEQYF. The CDR3 DNA is TGTGCCAGCAGCTGGAGACCTCACGAGCAGTACTTC.

With respect to this clone: The sample has other DNA sequences that encode this CDR3 too. The chain joins TRBV15 to TRBJ1-2; D is unclear. Trimming removed 0 bases at V and 3 bases at J, with 11 bases between. Per the germline V gene, CDR1 is LNHNV and CDR2 is YYDKDF (reference sequence). The CDR3 is 15 amino acids. CDR3 sequence (DNA): TGTGCCACCAGCAGAGACAGGTTCCCTCACTATGGCTACACCTTC. This translates into CATSRDRFPHYGYTF. Using reference TRBV15 and TRBJ1-2 for the parts outside the CDR3, the full variable domain is DAMVIQNPRYQVTQFGKPVTLSCSQTLNHNVMYWYQQKSSQAPKLLFHYYDKDFNNEADTPDNFQSRRPNTSFCFLDIRSPGLGDTAMYLCATSRDRFPHYGYTFGSGTRLTVV.

The chain combines TRBV9 with TRBJ1-2; TRBD1 is a possible D gene (5 bases). CDR3 length: 13 amino acids. V was pared by 4 bases and J by 6 bases, with 13 bases between. The germline gives CDR1 SGDLS, CDR2 YYNGEE. CDR3 in DNA: TGTGCCAGCAGCCCATGGGGGGTTCATGGCTACACCTTC. The encoded protein is CASSPWGVHGYTF.

This clone was seen a few times. The chain joins TRBV5-6 to TRBJ2-3; D gene uncertain. The CDR3 has 19 amino acids. Trimming shortened V by 4 bases and J by 0 bases, and 24 bases separated the two germline ends. CDR1 is SGHDT and CDR2 is YYEEEE in the germline V gene. CDR3 amino acids: CASSESLAYTRTSTDTQYF. The DNA for the CDR3 is TGTGCCAGCAGCGAGTCTTTAGCCTACACGCGTACTAGCACAGATACGCAGTATTTT.

The table lists this clone with a few counts. The rearrangement joins TRBV5-1 to TRBJ1-2; 11 nucleotides match TRBD1. Germline-derived CDR1 and CDR2 are SGHRS and YFSETQ. V lost 0 bases to trimming and J lost 4 bases; unmatched junction nucleotides: 8. CDR3 size: 17 residues. CDR3 loop: CASSLAGTGGPIYGYTF. CDR3 DNA sequence: TGCGCCAGCAGCTTGGCGGGGACAGGGGGACCTATCTATGGCTACACCTTC.

This clone was seen a few times. J is TRBJ1-2 and V is TRBV14; maybe TRBD1 (6 bases). The germline V gene has CDR1 SGHDN and CDR2 FVKESK. The V end was cut by 1 base, the J end by 2 bases, with 11 bases between. The CDR3 spans 15 residues. CDR3 sequence reads: CASSQVGQGNYGYTF. The CDR3 bases are TGTGCCAGCAGCCAAGTCGGGCAGGGGAACTATGGCTACACCTTC.

This clone was recorded a few times. This chain connects TRBV7-8 to TRBJ1-2; D not certain. CDR1 is SGHVS and CDR2 is FQNEAQ in the germline V gene. CDR3 length: 14 residues. Trimming took off 1 base at V and 4 bases at J, with 10 bases between the two ends. CDR3 in DNA: TGTGCCAGCAGCTTAGAGGAGAAATTCTATGGCTACACCTTC. Protein sequence: CASSLEEKFYGYTF.

This clone has only a few counts. The rearrangement links TRBV11-2 to TRBJ1-1, with 11 bases matching TRBD1. The trim removed 4 bases at V and 5 bases at J, leaving 6 bases unmatched. Per germline, CDR1 SGHAT and CDR2 FQNNGV. The length of the CDR3 is 15 residues. The CDR3 sequence is CASSSQGQGGTEAFF. The CDR3 nucleotides read TGTGCCAGCAGCTCCCAGGGACAGGGGGGGACTGAAGCTTTCTTT.

The chain employs TRBV6-6 and TRBJ2-5; tentative D call: TRBD2 (6 bases). The last part of the DNA fits TRBJ2-7 better; the J call may be wrong. The CDR3 sequence is 12 residues long. Germline V gives CDR1 MNHNY, CDR2 SVGAGI (reference sequence). The CDR3, as DNA: TGTGCCAGCGGAGGGCAAAACTACGAGCAGTACTTC. Protein product: CASGGQNYEQYF.

This clone occurred a few times. J is TRBJ2-7 and V is TRBV29-1, with no clear D. Germline V gene sequence: CDR1 SQVTM, CDR2 ANQGSEA. This CDR3 comprises 10 residues. CDR3 bases: TGCAGGAGAGGCCTCTACGAGCAGTACTTC. Amino acids: CRRGLYEQYF.

This clone appeared a few times. The chain joins TRBV13 to TRBJ2-3; the match to TRBD2 covers 13 bases. V lost 5 bases to trimming and J lost 2 bases; unmatched junction nucleotides: 7. Germline V gene sequence: CDR1 PRHDT, CDR2 FYEKMQ (reference sequence). This CDR3 contains 17 residues. The CDR3: CASSRRLAGGFTDTQYF. The CDR3 nucleotides are TGTGCCAGCAGCAGACGACTAGCGGGGGGTTTCACAGATACGCAGTATTTT.

This clone showed up just a few times. V gene TRBV5-6 combines with J gene TRBJ1-4, with 7 bases lining up with TRBD1. V shed 1 base, J shed 10 bases, and the junction held 4 bases outside the gene matches. Germline V lookup: CDR1 SGHDT, CDR2 YYEEEE. This CDR3 contains 13 residues. CDR3 in amino acids: CASSLHRGGKLFF. As DNA, the CDR3 is TGTGCCAGCAGCTTGCACAGGGGAGGAAAACTGTTTTTT.

On this clone: No conserved phenylalanine or tryptophan ends this CDR3, so it is likely a read error. The chain employs TRBV4-1 and TRBJ2-2, with D possibly matching TRBD2 (5 bases). The CDR3 spans 15 residues. Germline V gene sequence: CDR1 MGHRA, CDR2 YSYEKL. The ends were cut back, 0 bases at V and 8 bases at J, with 13 bases in the middle. The CDR3 DNA is TGCGCCAGCAGCCAAGAGGGGTCGGGGTCAGGGGAGCTGTTTTTG. Translated, it gives CASSQEGSGSGELFL.

This clone was found a few times. The chain carries TRBV6-4 and TRBJ2-7, with TRBD2 identical over 15 bases. CDR1 is MRHNA, CDR2 SNTAGT, per germline. The CDR3 length is 17 residues. J lost 2 bases, V lost 5 bases, and 7 bases had no gene match. This CDR3 reads CASSYGLAGGKTYEQYF. The CDR3, as DNA: TGTGCCAGCAGTTATGGACTAGCGGGGGGGAAAACCTACGAGCAGTACTTC.

A few counts support this clone. This rearrangement joins TRBV4-1 to TRBJ2-2; weak D call: TRBD2 (6 bases). Trimming removed 3 bases from V and 4 bases from J, with 15 bases in between. CDR3 length: 16 amino acids. Per germline, CDR1 MGHRA and CDR2 YSYEKL. The DNA of the CDR3 is TGCGCCAGCAGCCAGGGGGGTCAGCGGGCCACCGGGGAGCTGTTTTTT. Its translation is CASSQGGQRATGELFF.

This clone was seen a handful of times. The chain carries TRBV7-9 and TRBJ1-6, with 7 positions matching TRBD1. Looked up from germline, CDR1 is SEHNR and CDR2 is FQNEAQ (reference sequence). The CDR3 has 16 residues. The trim removed 7 bases at V and 0 bases at J, leaving 6 bases unmatched. As DNA, the CDR3 is TGTGCCAGCATGCCGACAGGGAGCTCCTATAATTCACCCCTCCACTTT. Translation gives CASMPTGSSYNSPLHF. Using reference TRBV7-9 and TRBJ1-6 for the parts outside the CDR3, the full variable domain is DTGVSQNPRHKITKRGQNVTFRCDPISEHNRLYWYRQTLGQGPEFLTYFQNEAQLEKSRLLSDRFSAERPKGSFSTLEIQRTEQGDSAMYLCASMPTGSSYNSPLHFGNGTRLTVT.